This T cell receptor beta chain is drawn from a study of regulatory T cells in long-lasting Graves disease. Overall study findings and caveats: Comparison showed that persistent patients shared more public clonotypes (fewer than 3,000) than new patients (966).

The table lists this clonotype with many counts. Its antigen is still unknown. Documented time point: persistent/refractory GD, antithyroid drugs over 5 years with positive TRAb. The TCR library was made from RNA that had been extracted from PBMCs in TRIzol. Graves' disease diagnosis was established per American Thyroid Association guidelines. Germline V CDR1 and CDR2: MDHEN, SYDVKM. V dropped 4 bases and J dropped 8 bases, with 18 bases sitting between them. The CDR3 has 16 residues. Assembly of TCR beta libraries relied on iRepertoire HTBI primers together with Arm-PCR of CDR3 regions. Using its own MiXCR run on the multiplex PCR reads, TCRdb lists one record per CDR3 protein. Found here are hundreds of thousands of distinct CDR3 sequences, 20% of them singletons; the top ten hold about a fifth.

The V and J genes are TRBV28 and TRBJ1-6, with D possibly matching TRBD1 (6 bases). The clonotype was recovered from a female donor with Graves disease. Sequences were derived from peripheral blood mononuclear cells (PBMCs), sampled when the disease was refractory, from a patient treated with antithyroid drugs. As DNA, the CDR3 is TGTGCCAGCAGTTCCCACTGGACAGCGTCTGATTCACCCCTCCACTTT. As protein: CASSSHWTASDSPLHF.